This is a list of T cell receptor beta chains from one sample in a study of T-cell reconstitution after alpha-beta-depleted transplantation in children. TCRdb used MiXCR to reprocess the PCR reads, holding one entry per CDR3 protein. The sample lists about 300,000 distinct CDR3 sequences; around 10% were seen once. This sample comprised PBMCs, obtained before TCRalphabeta/CD19-depleted stem cell transplant. These receptors were taken from a boy in the first two years of life with acute myeloid leukemia, due to receive a stem cell transplant. Both conserved end residues are part of each CDR3. Each record gives: D gene, V gene, J gene, clone size, CDR3 DNA, CDR3 protein. A D gene is named only where the DNA matches it firmly. Size tells how often a clone was seen (once, few, many) or the class of an expanded clone, and some rows leave it out.

D gene: .
V gene: TRBV6-5
J gene: TRBJ2-3
clone size: many
CDR3 DNA: TGTGCCAGTGGATCCTCTAGTAAGGGCCCTAGCACAGATACGCAGTATTTT
CDR3 protein: CASGSSSKGPSTDTQYF

D gene: TRBD2
V gene: TRBV5-1
J gene: TRBJ2-1
clone size: .
CDR3 DNA: TGCGCCAGCAGCCTGCCGTCAGCGGGGGGGGGTGAGCAGTTCTTC
CDR3 protein: CASSLPSAGGGEQFF

D gene: .
V gene: TRBV3-1
J gene: TRBJ1-1
clone size: many
CDR3 DNA: TGTGCCAGCAGCCAAGATCCCGTAATCAACACTGAAGCTTTCTTT
CDR3 protein: CASSQDPVINTEAFF

D gene: TRBD2
V gene: TRBV7-7
J gene: TRBJ2-1
clone size: .
CDR3 DNA: TGTGCCAGCAGCTTAGGAACTAGCGTTCGGAATGAGCAGTTCTTC
CDR3 protein: CASSLGTSVRNEQFF

D gene: TRBD1
V gene: TRBV7-3
J gene: TRBJ2-3
clone size: many
CDR3 DNA: TGTGCCAGCAGCACCGGGACAGGGCACGAAGATACGCAGTATTTT
CDR3 protein: CASSTGTGHEDTQYF

D gene: TRBD2
V gene: TRBV4-3
J gene: TRBJ2-5
clone size: many
CDR3 DNA: TGCGCCAGCAGCCAGTCCTTTAGCGGGAGAGGGGGAGAGACCCAGTACTTC
CDR3 protein: CASSQSFSGRGGETQYF

D gene: TRBD1
V gene: TRBV5-1
J gene: TRBJ2-5
clone size: many
CDR3 DNA: TGCGCCAGCAACCCGGGACAGACCCAAGAGACCCAGTACTTC
CDR3 protein: CASNPGQTQETQYF

D gene: .
V gene: TRBV15
J gene: TRBJ1-2
clone size: many
CDR3 DNA: TGTGCCACCAGCAGAGATCGGACAGACTCTAACTATGGCTACACCTTC
CDR3 protein: CATSRDRTDSNYGYTF

D gene: TRBD1
V gene: TRBV11-2
J gene: TRBJ2-5
clone size: .
CDR3 DNA: TGTGCCAGCACCCAGCTTCTATTTCCCAGGGGGAAAGAGACCCAGTACTTC
CDR3 protein: CASTQLLFPRGKETQYF

D gene: .
V gene: TRBV5-6
J gene: TRBJ2-7
clone size: many
CDR3 DNA: TGTGCCAGCAGCTTGACCGGGTTCACCTACGAGCAGTACTTC
CDR3 protein: CASSLTGFTYEQYF

D gene: .
V gene: TRBV7-3
J gene: TRBJ2-7
clone size: many
CDR3 DNA: TGTGCCAGCAGTTTAGCCCCGGGGGTGGGGGACGAGCAGTACTTC
CDR3 protein: CASSLAPGVGDEQYF

D gene: .
V gene: TRBV18
J gene: TRBJ2-7
clone size: .
CDR3 DNA: TGTGCCAGCTCACCACTTCCAACGTACGAGCAGTACTTC
CDR3 protein: CASSPLPTYEQYF

D gene: TRBD1
V gene: TRBV9
J gene: TRBJ1-2
clone size: many
CDR3 DNA: TGTGCCAGCAGCGCCCGGGACAGGGGTACTTCCCACTATGGCTACACCTTC
CDR3 protein: CASSARDRGTSHYGYTF

D gene: .
V gene: TRBV5-1
J gene: TRBJ1-4
clone size: many
CDR3 DNA: TGCGCCAGCAGCTATGGGAGTAGTGCAACTAATGAAAAACTGTTTTTT
CDR3 protein: CASSYGSSATNEKLFF

D gene: .
V gene: TRBV14
J gene: TRBJ2-2
clone size: many
CDR3 DNA: TGTGCCAGCAGCCAAGTAGACGGGGGGGAGCTGTTTTTT
CDR3 protein: CASSQVDGGELFF

D gene: .
V gene: TRBV6-6
J gene: TRBJ2-1
clone size: many
CDR3 DNA: TGTGCCAGCAGCCCCTGGCTCCAGGACTGGGGTAATGAGCAGTTCTTC
CDR3 protein: CASSPWLQDWGNEQFF

D gene: .
V gene: TRBV21-1
J gene: TRBJ2-7
clone size: few
CDR3 DNA: TGTGCCAGCAGCGAACGGGGGGACGAGCAGTACTTC
CDR3 protein: CASSERGDEQYF

D gene: .
V gene: TRBV4-3
J gene: TRBJ2-4
clone size: few
CDR3 DNA: TGCGCCAGCAGCCAGGTGCGACTCAATCTAGCCAAAAACATTCAGTACTTC
CDR3 protein: CASSQVRLNLAKNIQYF

D gene: .
V gene: TRBV18
J gene: TRBJ2-2
clone size: .
CDR3 DNA: TGTGCCAGCTCACCCGTCGGACGGACCGGGGACCTGTTTTTT
CDR3 protein: CASSPVGRTGDLFF

D gene: .
V gene: TRBV5-1
J gene: TRBJ2-7
clone size: many
CDR3 DNA: TGCGCCAGCAGCTTGGGGTCGACAGGAGCCTACGAGCAGTACTTC
CDR3 protein: CASSLGSTGAYEQYF

D gene: .
V gene: TRBV4-3
J gene: TRBJ1-5
clone size: few
CDR3 DNA: TGCGCCAGCAGCCAAGATCTTGGGGGCAGAAGCAATCAGCCCCAGCATTTT
CDR3 protein: CASSQDLGGRSNQPQHF

D gene: .
V gene: TRBV6-4
J gene: TRBJ2-1
clone size: many
CDR3 DNA: TGTGCCAGCACCGGGGCACCCTACAATGAGCAGTTCTTC
CDR3 protein: CASTGAPYNEQFF

D gene: .
V gene: TRBV4-3
J gene: TRBJ2-1
clone size: many
CDR3 DNA: TGCGCCAGCAGCCAGGAACCAGGGAGTGAGCAGTTCTTC
CDR3 protein: CASSQEPGSEQFF

D gene: .
V gene: TRBV12-3/TRBV12-4
J gene: TRBJ2-7
clone size: few
CDR3 DNA: TGTGCCAGCAGTTTAGCGCAGGGATTGGTCTACGAGCAGTACTTC
CDR3 protein: CASSLAQGLVYEQYF

D gene: TRBD2
V gene: TRBV12-3/TRBV12-4
J gene: TRBJ2-7
clone size: .
CDR3 DNA: TGTGCCAGCAGTCCTCAGAGACTAGCGGGGAGCTACGAGCAGTACTTC
CDR3 protein: CASSPQRLAGSYEQYF

D gene: TRBD1
V gene: TRBV27
J gene: TRBJ2-2
clone size: many
CDR3 DNA: TGTGCCAGTTTACCGTCCGCAGGGGGCAACACCGGGGAGCTGTTTTTT
CDR3 protein: CASLPSAGGNTGELFF

D gene: TRBD1
V gene: TRBV7-2
J gene: TRBJ2-7
clone size: .
CDR3 DNA: TGTGCCAGCAGCTTGACCAGGGGGAGCGACGAGCAGTACTTC
CDR3 protein: CASSLTRGSDEQYF

D gene: TRBD2
V gene: TRBV29-1
J gene: TRBJ2-5
clone size: many
CDR3 DNA: TGCAGCGTGACTAGCGGGGGAGAGACCCAGTACTTC
CDR3 protein: CSVTSGGETQYF

D gene: .
V gene: TRBV6-5
J gene: TRBJ1-5
clone size: many
CDR3 DNA: TGTGCCAGCAGTTACAAGGGGGAAGCGGACCAGCCCCAGCATTTT
CDR3 protein: CASSYKGEADQPQHF

D gene: .
V gene: TRBV25-1
J gene: TRBJ1-5
clone size: many
CDR3 DNA: TGTGCCAGCAGTGGCGACTCCGATGGGGACTGGGTGGGCAATCAGCCCCAGCATTTT
CDR3 protein: CASSGDSDGDWVGNQPQHF

D gene: .
V gene: TRBV7-9
J gene: TRBJ2-7
clone size: few
CDR3 DNA: TGTGCCAGCAGCTGGGCTTTGGATGTCTACGAGCAGTACTTC
CDR3 protein: CASSWALDVYEQYF

D gene: .
V gene: TRBV5-5
J gene: TRBJ1-2
clone size: many
CDR3 DNA: TGTGCCAGCAGCTTGGCCCCAGTTACTAACTATGGCTACACCTTC
CDR3 protein: CASSLAPVTNYGYTF

D gene: .
V gene: TRBV28
J gene: TRBJ2-4
clone size: many
CDR3 DNA: TGTGCCAGCGGCCCGCGGGGAGCCAAAAACATTCAGTACTTC
CDR3 protein: CASGPRGAKNIQYF

D gene: TRBD1
V gene: TRBV9
J gene: TRBJ2-1
clone size: many
CDR3 DNA: TGTGCCAGCAGCGCCTCATGGGGACAGGGGGCGCGTGAGCAGTTCTTC
CDR3 protein: CASSASWGQGAREQFF

D gene: TRBD1
V gene: TRBV2
J gene: TRBJ1-2
clone size: .
CDR3 DNA: TGTGCCAGCAGTGGAGGGGCAGGGGGCTATGGCTACACCTTC
CDR3 protein: CASSGGAGGYGYTF

D gene: TRBD1
V gene: TRBV11-2
J gene: TRBJ2-1
clone size: few
CDR3 DNA: TGTGCCAGCAGCTTAGTTCCAGGGGGTAGTGAGCAGTTCTTC
CDR3 protein: CASSLVPGGSEQFF

D gene: .
V gene: TRBV20-1
J gene: TRBJ2-5
clone size: many
CDR3 DNA: TGCAGTGCTAGAGAACGGGGAGAGACCCAGTACTTC
CDR3 protein: CSARERGETQYF

D gene: .
V gene: TRBV12-5
J gene: TRBJ1-5
clone size: many
CDR3 DNA: TGTGCTAGTGGTTTGGTAGCCGGGGTTCAGCCCCAGCATTTT
CDR3 protein: CASGLVAGVQPQHF

D gene: TRBD2
V gene: TRBV3-1
J gene: TRBJ2-3
clone size: many
CDR3 DNA: TGTGCCAGCAGCCAAGTTAGCGGGAGGACGAGCACAGATACGCAGTATTTT
CDR3 protein: CASSQVSGRTSTDTQYF

D gene: .
V gene: TRBV15
J gene: TRBJ2-3
clone size: many
CDR3 DNA: TGTGCCACCAGCAGAGATGAGCATGATACGCAGTATTTT
CDR3 protein: CATSRDEHDTQYF

D gene: .
V gene: TRBV29-1
J gene: TRBJ1-3
clone size: many
CDR3 DNA: TGCAGCGTTGAAGTCAGAAACCACTTCTCTGGAAACACCATATATTTT
CDR3 protein: CSVEVRNHFSGNTIYF

D gene: .
V gene: TRBV20-1
J gene: TRBJ2-7
clone size: many
CDR3 DNA: TGCAGTGCTAGAGATGATAAGCGGTTCTCCTACGAGCAGTACTTC
CDR3 protein: CSARDDKRFSYEQYF